This T cell receptor beta chain was captured by sequencing in a study of blood T cell repertoires in COVID-19 (dated by TCRdb to 2018 to 2021). A note on the overall study: The collaborator samples originated in the United States, Italy and Spain and spanned the acute and convalescent phases of COVID-19. The material from the prospective study consisted of cDNA or gDNA derived from T cells, B-cell-depleted T cells, or PBMCs. The dataset comprised deeply sampled blood TCRbeta repertoires from subjects exposed to, actively infected with, or recovered from COVID-19. The sample metadata nearly always contained a de-identified subject ID, COVID-19 status, age in years and sex. The samples were drawn from the first 160 participants of the ongoing ImmuneRACE study and from 950 to 1,500 subjects provided by 6 global collaborators. Where available, HLA class I and class II types were obtained from metadata supplied by the sample provider rather than from assay-based typing. The repertoires were made available in a free public database intended to serve as a resource for research on the immune response to SARS-CoV-2.

In the case of this clone: It lacks a known antigen. No qualities accompany the bases; no much larger clone lies one base away.

TCRbeta CDR3 regions were amplified from genomic DNA by means of the immunoSEQ Assay, a bias-controlled multiplex PCR. Concerning the study's data processing: The number of nucleated cells in each sample was estimated from the amplification of reference gene primers within the assay. To quantify the absolute abundance of each unique TCRbeta CDR3 rearrangement, sequence reads were collapsed and filtered. For each sample, productive Simpson clonality was calculated by taking the square root of Simpson's diversity index across productive rearrangements. The table comes from immuneACCESS by way of TCRdb, which keeps in-frame sequences with V and J called. Part of the clones is missing from these tables; in studies checked, under half for an unresolved V gene and the rest for unknown reasons. Clonal size and the V and J genes are those of that table, whereas D and trimming came from the DNA. Counted in this sample were more than 11,000 clones; over 80% of them appeared once. The biggest ten clones account for 17% of the sample.

V was cut back by 3 bases and J by 6 bases, leaving a gap of 8 bases between them. The CDR3 covers 12 residues, taking in both the cysteine and the phenylalanine. The entry retains the CDR3 DNA only, 36 bases that are in frame from base 1. CDR1 and CDR2 are drawn from the germline V gene: MDHEN, SYDVKM. Study-wide findings and limitations: The amount of clinical and demographic metadata varied by source and participant and was provided uncurated.

The collaborating institutions used their own protocols to collect whole blood in K2EDTA tubes. For TCRbeta analysis, collaborators shipped samples in one of three forms: frozen whole blood, isolated PBMCs, or DNA extracted from either of those sample types. The chain uses TRBV28 and TRBJ1-2, with a weak D call of TRBD1 (5 bases match). This clonotype was obtained from a man between 35 and 55 years old with active or convalescent COVID-19. The sequenced sample consisted of peripheral blood. Read as DNA, the sequence is TGTGCCAGCAGTTTCGGGGGACATGGCTACACCTTC. The resulting protein is CASSFGGHGYTF.